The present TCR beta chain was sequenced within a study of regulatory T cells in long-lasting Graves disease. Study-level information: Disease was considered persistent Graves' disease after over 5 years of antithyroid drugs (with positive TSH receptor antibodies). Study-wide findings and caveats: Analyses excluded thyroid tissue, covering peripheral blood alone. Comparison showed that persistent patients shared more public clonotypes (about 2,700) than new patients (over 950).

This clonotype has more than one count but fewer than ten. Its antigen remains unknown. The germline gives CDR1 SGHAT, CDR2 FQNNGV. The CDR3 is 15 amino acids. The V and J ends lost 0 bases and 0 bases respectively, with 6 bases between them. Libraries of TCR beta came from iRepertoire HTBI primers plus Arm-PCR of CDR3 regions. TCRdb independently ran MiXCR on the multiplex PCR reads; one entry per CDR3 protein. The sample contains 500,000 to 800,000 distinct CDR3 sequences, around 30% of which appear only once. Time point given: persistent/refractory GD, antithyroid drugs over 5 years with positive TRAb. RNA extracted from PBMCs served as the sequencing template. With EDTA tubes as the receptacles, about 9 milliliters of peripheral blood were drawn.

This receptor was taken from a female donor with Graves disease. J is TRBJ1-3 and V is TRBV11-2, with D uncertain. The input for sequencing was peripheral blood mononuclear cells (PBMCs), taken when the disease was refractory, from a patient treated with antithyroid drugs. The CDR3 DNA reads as TGTGCCAGCAGCTTAGATACCCACTCTGGAAACACCATATATTTT. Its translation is CASSLDTHSGNTIYF.